The rows below give T cell receptor beta chains drawn from one sample of a study of sequential checkpoint blockade in melanoma. This table comes from immunoSEQ multiplex PCR, and its TCRdb copy is limited to in-frame clones, with some not included. The sample has over a thousand clones, 21% seen once. Sequenced material: tumor tissue (inferred from file names), taken from a patient given nivolumab and ipilimumab in sequence. The receptors come from a human donor with melanoma. Each CDR3 is given with its conserved first and last residue. D genes are given only for firm matches. Rows give clone size only sometimes, using once, few, many, or a class for an expanded clone.

j_gene,v_gene,d_gene,abundance,CDR3aa,CDR3nt
TRBJ1-5,TRBV11-3,NA,medium-sized,CASSSLEAPYQPQHF,TGTGCCAGCAGCTCGCTCGAGGCACCCTATCAGCCCCAGCATTTT
TRBJ2-1,TRBV11-3,NA,medium-sized,CASSLGIGANYNEQFF,TGTGCCAGCAGCTTAGGTATAGGGGCCAACTACAATGAGCAGTTCTTC
TRBJ1-1,TRBV11-3,NA,large,CASSFSGGVTEAFF,TGTGCCAGCAGCTTCTCCGGTGGAGTCACTGAAGCTTTCTTT
TRBJ1-5,TRBV28,NA,NA,CASRPGLRGSNQPQHF,TGTGCCAGCAGGCCAGGGCTGAGGGGCAGCAATCAGCCCCAGCATTTT
TRBJ2-7,TRBV30,NA,NA,CAWSGGKYEQYF,TGTGCCTGGAGTGGGGGGAAGTACGAGCAGTACTTC
TRBJ1-2,TRBV30,NA,NA,CAWSTGGYGYTF,TGTGCCTGGAGTACAGGAGGATACGGCTACACCTTC
TRBJ2-7,TRBV6-8,NA,few,CASSWGARGAPASYEQYF,TGTGCCAGCAGTTGGGGCGCCAGGGGCGCGCCGGCGTCCTACGAGCAGTACTTC
TRBJ1-1,TRBV19,TRBD1,NA,CASKKDRGPEAFF,TGTGCCAGCAAAAAAGACAGGGGCCCTGAAGCTTTCTTT
TRBJ2-7,TRBV28,NA,NA,CASTSGRVEQYF,TGTGCCAGCACCTCGGGCAGGGTCGAGCAGTACTTC
TRBJ1-5,TRBV30,TRBD1,NA,CAWSRGTGGYSNQPQHF,TGTGCCTGGAGTCGAGGGACAGGAGGCTATAGCAATCAGCCCCAGCATTTT
TRBJ2-1,TRBV6-8,TRBD2,large,CASSPTSGDYNEQFF,TGTGCCAGCAGTCCTACTAGCGGGGATTACAATGAGCAGTTCTTC
TRBJ2-7,TRBV9,NA,large,CASSAGSYYEQYF,TGTGCCAGCAGCGCCGGGTCCTACTACGAGCAGTACTTC
TRBJ2-3,TRBV12-5,NA,NA,CATRADTDTQYF,TGTGCCACCAGAGCGGACACAGATACGCAGTATTTT
TRBJ2-2,TRBV11-3,NA,medium-sized,CASSSGQIRATGELFF,TGTGCCAGCAGCTCCGGACAGATAAGGGCCACCGGGGAGCTGTTTTTT
TRBJ2-1,TRBV11-3,NA,many,CASSPHLLSSYNEQFF,TGTGCCAGCTCCCCCCATCTGTTAAGCTCCTACAATGAGCAGTTCTTC
TRBJ2-1,TRBV6-8,NA,NA,CASMRLAWGNEQFF,TGTGCCAGCATGAGGCTGGCCTGGGGGAATGAGCAGTTCTTC
TRBJ2-2,TRBV6-8,TRBD1,few,CASSYLGTGENTGELFF,TGTGCCAGCAGTTACCTAGGGACAGGAGAGAACACCGGGGAGCTGTTTTTT
TRBJ1-1,TRBV11-3,NA,medium-sized,CASSLLGGGDTEAFF,TGTGCCAGCAGCTTATTGGGAGGGGGGGACACTGAAGCTTTCTTT
TRBJ2-5,TRBV7-4,NA,medium-sized,CASNREEIETQYF,TGTGCCAGCAACAGGGAGGAGATAGAGACCCAGTACTTC
TRBJ2-7,TRBV5-1,TRBD2,NA,CASSLGLAGRGEQYF,TGCGCCAGCAGCCTCGGACTAGCGGGTCGGGGCGAGCAGTACTTC
TRBJ2-7,TRBV11-3,TRBD2,medium-sized,CASSSGLGWAGEQYF,TGTGCCAGCAGCTCCGGACTAGGCTGGGCGGGAGAGCAGTACTTC
TRBJ2-1,TRBV19,NA,NA,CASSFRLGNEQFF,TGTGCCAGTAGTTTCCGACTAGGGAATGAGCAGTTCTTC
TRBJ1-3,TRBV11-3,TRBD1,medium-sized,CASSAQGAGNTIYF,TGTGCCAGCAGCGCGCAGGGGGCTGGAAACACCATATATTTT
TRBJ1-3,TRBV11-3,TRBD1,medium-sized,CASSLRTGGSGNTIYF,TGTGCCAGCAGCTTGCGAACAGGGGGGTCTGGAAACACCATATATTTT
TRBJ2-3,TRBV18,NA,NA,CASSGREESTDTQYF,TGTGCCAGCTCGGGCAGGGAGGAAAGCACAGATACGCAGTATTTT